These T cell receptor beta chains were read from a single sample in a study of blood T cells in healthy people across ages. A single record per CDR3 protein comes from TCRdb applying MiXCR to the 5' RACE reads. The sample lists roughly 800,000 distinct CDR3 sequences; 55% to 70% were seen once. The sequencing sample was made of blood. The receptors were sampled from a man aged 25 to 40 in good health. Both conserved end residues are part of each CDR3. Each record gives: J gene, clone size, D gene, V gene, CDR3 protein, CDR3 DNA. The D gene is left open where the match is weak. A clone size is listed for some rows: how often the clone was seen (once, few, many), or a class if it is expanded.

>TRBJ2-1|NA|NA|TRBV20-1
CSAQDAGTPYNEQFF
TGCAGTGCTCAAGATGCCGGGACCCCCTACAATGAGCAGTTCTTC
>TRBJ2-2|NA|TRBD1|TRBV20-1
CSAPDRGQTGELFF
TGCAGTGCTCCGGACAGGGGGCAAACCGGGGAGCTGTTTTTT
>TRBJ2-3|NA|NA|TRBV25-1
CASSPNRYGVDTQYF
TGTGCCAGCAGCCCTAATCGGTATGGGGTAGATACGCAGTATTTT
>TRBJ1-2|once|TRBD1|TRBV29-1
CSVAPTGSYGYTF
TGCAGCGTTGCACCGACAGGGAGCTATGGCTACACCTTC
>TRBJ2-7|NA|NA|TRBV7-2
CTSSSSDSYEQYF
TGTACCAGCAGCTCCTCAGATTCCTACGAGCAGTACTTC
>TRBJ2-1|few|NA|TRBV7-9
CASSFEGELFF
TGTGCCAGCAGCTTCGAGGGGGAGCTGTTCTTC
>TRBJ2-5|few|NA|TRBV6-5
CASSYLGREETQYF
TGTGCCAGCAGTTACTTGGGCAGGGAAGAGACCCAGTACTTC
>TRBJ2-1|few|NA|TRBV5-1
CASSLQVNNEQFF
TGCGCCAGCAGCTTGCAGGTTAACAATGAGCAGTTCTTC
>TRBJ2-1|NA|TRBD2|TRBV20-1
CSADTGTSAYNEQFF
TGCAGTGCGGACACCGGGACTAGCGCCTACAATGAGCAGTTCTTC
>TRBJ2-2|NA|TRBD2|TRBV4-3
CASSQGGGGRASGELFF
TGCGCCAGCAGCCAAGGGGGCGGCGGGAGGGCCTCTGGGGAGCTGTTTTTT
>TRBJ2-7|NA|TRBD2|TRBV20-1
CSAGPSGGTYEQYF
TGCAGTGCGGGCCCCAGCGGGGGGACCTACGAGCAGTACTTC
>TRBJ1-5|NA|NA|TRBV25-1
CASSEGVGGDSNQPQHF
TGTGCCAGCAGTGAAGGTGTGGGCGGAGATAGCAATCAGCCCCAGCATTTT
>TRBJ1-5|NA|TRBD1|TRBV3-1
CASSQGLPTGESSSELHSNQPQHF
TGTGCCAGCAGCCAAGGGCTGCCGACAGGGGAATCGTCCTCCGAGCTCCATAGCAATCAGCCCCAGCATTTT
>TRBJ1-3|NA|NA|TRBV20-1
CSAQNIDRGVSGNTIYF
TGCAGTGCTCAAAATATTGACCGCGGTGTATCTGGAAACACCATATATTTT
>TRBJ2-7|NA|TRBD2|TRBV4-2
CASSQGYPGGYEQYF
TGTGCCAGCAGCCAAGGATACCCGGGGGGCTACGAGCAGTACTTC
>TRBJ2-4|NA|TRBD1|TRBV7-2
CASSPTGIQNIQYF
TGTGCCAGCAGCCCGACAGGGATTCAAAACATTCAGTACTTC
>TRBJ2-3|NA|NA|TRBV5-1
CASSLVTDPDTQYF
TGCGCCAGCAGCTTGGTGACAGACCCAGATACGCAGTATTTT
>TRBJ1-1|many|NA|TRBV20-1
CSAGLGAEAFF
TGCAGTGCCGGACTTGGGGCGGAGGCTTTCTTT
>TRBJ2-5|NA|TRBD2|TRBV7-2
CASSLLRKTSSSETQYF
TGTGCCAGCAGCTTACTGCGTAAGACTAGCAGTTCGGAGACCCAGTACTTC
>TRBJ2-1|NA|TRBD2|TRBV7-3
CASSPYGRAGEQFF
TGTGCCAGCAGCCCTTATGGGAGGGCGGGTGAGCAGTTCTTC
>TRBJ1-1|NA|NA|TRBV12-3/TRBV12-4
CASSSERREAFF
TGTGCCAGCAGTTCGGAGCGGAGGGAAGCTTTCTTT
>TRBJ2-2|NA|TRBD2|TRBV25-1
CASSEFGRVGELFF
TGTGCCAGCAGTGAATTCGGGAGGGTTGGGGAGCTGTTTTTT
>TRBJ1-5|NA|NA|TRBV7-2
CASSLEGFGAQHF
TGTGCCAGCAGCTTAGAGGGGTTCGGAGCCCAGCATTTT
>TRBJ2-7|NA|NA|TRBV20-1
CSARVPTSYEQYF
TGCAGTGCTAGAGTCCCGACAAGCTACGAGCAGTACTTC
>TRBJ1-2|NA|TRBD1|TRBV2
CASSGDRRGGYTF
TGTGCCAGCAGCGGGGACAGGAGGGGAGGCTACACCTTC
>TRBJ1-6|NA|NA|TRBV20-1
CSARLNANSPLHF
TGCAGTGCTAGACTTAACGCTAATTCACCCCTCCACTTT
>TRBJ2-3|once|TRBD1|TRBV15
CATRDRGTDTQYF
TGTGCCACCAGAGACAGGGGTACAGATACGCAGTATTTT
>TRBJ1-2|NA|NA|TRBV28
CASSPTPRYGYTF
TGTGCCAGCAGTCCAACCCCACGCTATGGCTACACCTTC
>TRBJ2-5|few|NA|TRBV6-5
CASSTWGAQYF
TGTGCCAGCAGTACATGGGGGGCCCAGTACTTC
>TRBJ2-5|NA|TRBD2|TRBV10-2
CASKGVGLASFQETQYF
TGCGCCAGCAAGGGGGTTGGACTAGCAAGTTTCCAAGAGACCCAGTACTTC
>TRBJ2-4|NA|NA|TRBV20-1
CSAPRDSLVQYF
TGCAGTGCTCCCCGGGACTCTCTTGTTCAGTACTTC
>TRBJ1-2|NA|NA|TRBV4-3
CASSPKKTGNYGYTF
TGCGCCAGCAGCCCAAAAAAGACAGGAAACTATGGCTACACCTTC
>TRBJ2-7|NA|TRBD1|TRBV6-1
CASRRDRTYEQYF
TGTGCCAGCAGAAGGGACAGGACCTACGAGCAGTACTTC
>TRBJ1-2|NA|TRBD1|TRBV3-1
CASAGTDYGYTF
TGTGCCAGCGCCGGGACAGACTATGGCTACACCTTC
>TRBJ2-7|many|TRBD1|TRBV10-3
CAISEAGGEQYF
TGTGCCATCAGTGAGGCAGGGGGCGAGCAGTACTTC
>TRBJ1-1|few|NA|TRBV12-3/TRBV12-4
CASSLIQGNTEAFF
TGTGCCAGCAGTTTAATACAGGGGAACACTGAAGCTTTCTTT
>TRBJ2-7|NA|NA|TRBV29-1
CSGQWGAYEQYF
TGCAGCGGTCAGTGGGGCGCGTACGAGCAGTACTTC
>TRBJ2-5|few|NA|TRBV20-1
CSAPPAGGLNGEETQYF
TGCAGTGCTCCCCCCGCTGGGGGCCTAAATGGGGAAGAGACCCAGTACTTC
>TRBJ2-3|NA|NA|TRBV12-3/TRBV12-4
CASSLVGIGTDTQYF
TGTGCCAGCAGTTTAGTCGGGATAGGCACAGATACGCAGTATTTT
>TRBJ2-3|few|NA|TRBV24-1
CATSQSDTQYF
TGTGCCACCAGTCAATCAGATACGCAGTATTTT
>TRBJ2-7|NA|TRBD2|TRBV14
CASSQALAVSYEQYF
TGTGCCAGCAGCCAAGCCCTAGCGGTTTCCTACGAGCAGTACTTC
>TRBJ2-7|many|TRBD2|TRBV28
CASTHSGRGYEQYF
TGTGCCAGCACCCATAGCGGGAGAGGGTACGAGCAGTACTTC
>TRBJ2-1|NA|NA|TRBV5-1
CASSLNPGTNTYNEQFF
TGCGCCAGCAGTCTAAACCCAGGGACGAACACCTACAATGAGCAGTTCTTC
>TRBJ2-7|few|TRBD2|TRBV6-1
CASSEGSSGSWQYF
TGTGCCAGCAGTGAAGGGTCTAGCGGGTCCTGGCAGTACTTC
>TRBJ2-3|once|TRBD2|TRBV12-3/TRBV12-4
CASSSWTSGKDSTNTQYF
TGTGCCAGCAGTTCATGGACTAGCGGGAAGGATAGCACAAATACGCAGTATTTT